The rows below give T cell receptor beta chains drawn from one sample of a study of CD8 T cells in Susac syndrome. Using its own MiXCR run on the immunoSEQ multiplex PCR reads, TCRdb lists one record per CDR3 protein. Here the sample spans more than 250,000 distinct CDR3 sequences, 92% being singletons. Sequences were obtained from CD4+ T cells from PBMCs. These TCRs come from a human donor with multiple sclerosis. Each CDR3 is given with its conserved first and last residue. Each record gives: V gene, clone size, CDR3 length, J gene, CDR3 protein. Expanded clones get a size class; other rows say once, few or many, or leave the size out.

v_gene: TRBV30
abundance: .
len: 15
j_gene: TRBJ1-4
CDR3aa: CAWSGGAGGNEKLFF

v_gene: TRBV7-9
abundance: .
len: 12
j_gene: TRBJ2-7
CDR3aa: CASSSTGFEQYF

v_gene: TRBV29-1
abundance: .
len: 15
j_gene: TRBJ2-5
CDR3aa: CSAGGGIRSGETQYF

v_gene: TRBV7-9
abundance: .
len: 13
j_gene: TRBJ2-1
CDR3aa: CASSLELNNEQFF

v_gene: TRBV19
abundance: .
len: 16
j_gene: TRBJ2-4
CDR3aa: CASSILGGEGKNIQYF

v_gene: TRBV6-5
abundance: .
len: 15
j_gene: TRBJ2-3
CDR3aa: CASSYASGGADTQYF

v_gene: TRBV19
abundance: .
len: 15
j_gene: TRBJ2-3
CDR3aa: CASSNPLRSTDTQYF

v_gene: TRBV4-3
abundance: .
len: 17
j_gene: TRBJ2-2
CDR3aa: CASSHLGASGRAGELFF

v_gene: TRBV12-3/TRBV12-4
abundance: .
len: 15
j_gene: TRBJ2-1
CDR3aa: CASSLRDREGGEQFF

v_gene: TRBV20-1
abundance: .
len: 14
j_gene: TRBJ2-7
CDR3aa: CSAATSGIGDEQYF

v_gene: TRBV19
abundance: .
len: 14
j_gene: TRBJ2-7
CDR3aa: CASSRTSEVDEQYF

v_gene: TRBV20-1
abundance: .
len: 15
j_gene: TRBJ2-1
CDR3aa: CSARVPGTSYNEQFF

v_gene: TRBV2
abundance: .
len: 13
j_gene: TRBJ2-1
CDR3aa: CASNLAAYNEQFF

v_gene: TRBV7-2
abundance: .
len: 15
j_gene: TRBJ1-5
CDR3aa: CASSLGGAGNQPQHF

v_gene: TRBV7-2
abundance: .
len: 15
j_gene: TRBJ2-7
CDR3aa: CASSGGLAGTYEQYF

v_gene: TRBV3-1
abundance: once
len: 14
j_gene: TRBJ1-3
CDR3aa: CASSQRADGNTIYF

v_gene: TRBV9
abundance: .
len: 14
j_gene: TRBJ1-4
CDR3aa: CASSNNQDVEKLFF

v_gene: TRBV5-4
abundance: .
len: 12
j_gene: TRBJ2-3
CDR3aa: CASSLYGYTQYF

v_gene: TRBV25-1
abundance: .
len: 15
j_gene: TRBJ1-2
CDR3aa: CASSEWGQGDYGYTF

v_gene: TRBV6-4
abundance: .
len: 15
j_gene: TRBJ1-5
CDR3aa: CASSGPELSNQPQHF

v_gene: TRBV4-3
abundance: once
len: 18
j_gene: TRBJ2-2
CDR3aa: CASSQDGGARVLTGELFF

v_gene: TRBV7-2
abundance: .
len: 12
j_gene: TRBJ2-1
CDR3aa: CASSLTTNEQFF

v_gene: TRBV7-2
abundance: .
len: 13
j_gene: TRBJ2-3
CDR3aa: CASSGTLADTQYF

v_gene: TRBV19
abundance: .
len: 16
j_gene: TRBJ2-6
CDR3aa: CASSMDSQTGANVLTF

v_gene: TRBV3-1
abundance: .
len: 14
j_gene: TRBJ2-1
CDR3aa: CASSQRGPSNEQFF

v_gene: TRBV2
abundance: .
len: 11
j_gene: TRBJ2-1
CDR3aa: CASSDPGLQFF

v_gene: TRBV30
abundance: .
len: 15
j_gene: TRBJ2-1
CDR3aa: CAWAFQAGAHNEQFF

v_gene: TRBV29-1
abundance: .
len: 14
j_gene: TRBJ2-3
CDR3aa: CSVEEQGFSDTQYF

v_gene: TRBV7-2
abundance: .
len: 13
j_gene: TRBJ2-7
CDR3aa: CASSRDRLYEQYF

v_gene: TRBV18
abundance: once
len: 13
j_gene: TRBJ2-1
CDR3aa: CASLSDLSNEQFF

v_gene: TRBV19
abundance: .
len: 15
j_gene: TRBJ2-1
CDR3aa: CASSKGPTTYNEQFF

v_gene: TRBV19
abundance: .
len: 19
j_gene: TRBJ2-5
CDR3aa: CASSPRQGISGGAGETQYF

v_gene: TRBV7-2
abundance: .
len: 14
j_gene: TRBJ1-5
CDR3aa: CASSWTGDNQPQHF

v_gene: TRBV9
abundance: .
len: 15
j_gene: TRBJ1-1
CDR3aa: CASSAEGAMNTEAFF

v_gene: TRBV5-1
abundance: .
len: 13
j_gene: TRBJ2-3
CDR3aa: CASSFDATDTQYF

v_gene: TRBV7-9
abundance: once
len: 12
j_gene: TRBJ1-2
CDR3aa: CASSGTSYGYTF

v_gene: TRBV20-1
abundance: .
len: 14
j_gene: TRBJ2-1
CDR3aa: CSARAGARPNEQFF

v_gene: TRBV20-1
abundance: .
len: 13
j_gene: TRBJ1-5
CDR3aa: CSARDYIDQPQHF

v_gene: TRBV6-1
abundance: .
len: 13
j_gene: TRBJ2-7
CDR3aa: CATLTSGLYEQYF

v_gene: TRBV6-4
abundance: once
len: 14
j_gene: TRBJ1-1
CDR3aa: CASSDSNRGTEAFF